This record concerns one T cell receptor beta chain sequence. Its cognate antigen is unknown. This entry belongs to a study of blood T cells in healthy people across ages. As for the study in general: Template switching picked up about one barcoded beta molecule for each two T cells.

Study-level results: Roughly linear age-related decline in beta diversity appeared, significant by age roughly 40.

Together with a sample-barcoded 5' primer, a J-beta primer mix was included in a second PCR lasting roughly 6 to 12 cycles. Researchers report that a template-switch adaptor with 12 random nucleotides tagged each cDNA molecule. One entry per CDR3 protein results from TCRdb running MiXCR on the 5' RACE reads. Among about 500,000 distinct CDR3 sequences listed, around 24% were seen once. The CDR3 loop spans 15 amino acids. The V gene's germline CDR1 is MDHEN and CDR2 SYDVKM. The ends were cut back, 4 bases at V and 3 bases at J, with 14 bases in the middle. In addition, the sample was reused for a study of T cells of mothers and their children. That report notes: Related mother and child pairs showed slightly greater overlap (not significant) than unrelated pairs did.

V and J are TRBV28 and TRBJ2-3; tentative D call: TRBD1 (6 bases). The sequence was collected from a boy aged 5-17 years in good health. Sequenced input: blood. CDR3 sequence reads: CASSSYRARTDTQYF. The CDR3 DNA reads TGTGCCAGCAGTTCTTACAGGGCTAGAACAGATACGCAGTATTTT.